Following are 10 T cell receptor beta chains from one sample sequenced in a study of post-analysis software for immune sequencing data. General study findings and limits: Patients showed TRBV5-6, TRBV5-1 and TRBV20-1 among five TRBV segments more frequent than in controls.

Carried by the TCR beta cDNA libraries were unique molecular identifiers. A single record per CDR3 protein comes from TCRdb applying MiXCR to the PCR reads. Of under 650,000 distinct CDR3 sequences in the sample, about 40% were seen once. Antigens for these TCRs are unknown. Sequencing was done on a sample of blood. These receptors originate from a girl aged 5 to 17 with multiple sclerosis.

The chain couples TRBV7-9 to TRBJ1-1; 10 bases match TRBD1. The V gene's germline CDR1 is SEHNR and CDR2 FQNEAQ (reference sequence). CDR3 size: 15 residues. V dropped 4 bases and J dropped 1; count of bases not matched to a gene: 3. CDR3 loop: CASSSRDRGNTEAFF. The CDR3 DNA is TGTGCCAGCAGCTCCCGGGACAGGGGGAACACTGAAGCTTTCTTT.

In its sample, this clonotype was seen a few times. At one end, the junction sequence differs from germline, possibly due to a read error. The J gene is TRBJ1-2, the V gene TRBV11-3, with 10 positions matching TRBD1. Germline-derived CDR1 and CDR2 are SGHNT and YENEEA. This CDR3 is 16 amino acids long. CDR3 loop: CASSVDRTGGNYGYTF. CDR3 in DNA: TGTGCCAGCAGCGTAGATCGGACAGGGGGAAACTATGGCTACACCTTC.

The chain links TRBV3-1 to TRBJ1-1; D is unclear. Per germline, CDR1 LGHDT and CDR2 YNNKEL (reference sequence). This CDR3 has 15 residues. With 7 bases removed from V and 0 bases from J, the gap between germline ends came to 15 bases. The CDR3 loop is CASTLRHRMNTEAFF. As DNA, the CDR3 is TGTGCCAGCACCCTAAGGCACCGGATGAACACTGAAGCTTTCTTT.

This clonotype was counted only a few times. The CDR3 sequence is CASSPLAGSSTDTQYF. CDR3 sequence (DNA): TGCGCCAGCAGCCCCCTGGCTGGGTCTAGCACAGATACGCAGTATTTT. The chain has TRBV5-1 and TRBJ2-3, with D unclear. The germline V and J ends were trimmed by 4 bases and 0 bases, with 15 bases remaining between them. The CDR3 length is 16 residues. Germline lookup yields CDR1 SGHRS and CDR2 YFSETQ.

The V gene is TRBV5-1, the J gene TRBJ2-2, with 8 bases matching TRBD2. The CDR3 extends over 15 amino acids. Germline V gene lookup returns CDR1 SGHRS and CDR2 YFSETQ. The V and J ends lost 4 bases and 4 bases, in that order; junction bases with no gene match: 6. The CDR3 sequence is CASSDTSGTTGELFF. CDR3 nucleotides: TGCGCCAGCAGCGACACTAGCGGCACCACCGGGGAGCTGTTTTTT.

This clonotype turned up a few times. This chain connects TRBV12-3 or TRBV12-4 to TRBJ2-7; D may correspond to TRBD1 or TRBD2 (5 bases each). CDR3 length equals 13 residues. The V end was cut by 4 bases, the J end by 3 bases, with 10 bases between. The CDR3 region is CASSSRGLYEQYF. The CDR3 DNA sequence: TGTGCCAGCAGTTCCCGGGGCCTCTACGAGCAGTACTTC.

This clonotype was seen a few times. The CDR3 sequence: CASSRLDRGTDTQYF. The CDR3 DNA follows: TGTGCCAGCAGCCGACTCGACAGGGGGACAGATACGCAGTATTTT. The rearrangement links TRBV5-6 to TRBJ2-3; 9 bases line up with TRBD1. There are 15 residues in the CDR3. V lost 4 bases to trimming and J lost 3 bases; unmatched junction nucleotides: 6. Looked up from germline, CDR1 is SGHDT and CDR2 is YYEEEE. Combining the CDR3 with reference TRBV5-6 and TRBJ2-3 gives the whole variable domain DAGVTQSPTHLIKTRGQQVTLRCSPKSGHDTVSWYQQALGQGPQFIFQYYEEEERQRGNFPDRFSGHQFPNYSSELNVNALLLGDSALYLCASSRLDRGTDTQYFGPGTRLTVL.

The chain employs TRBV10-1 and TRBJ2-3; D is uncertain. Trimming cost V 3 bases and J 2 bases, with 12 bases left between them. There are 15 residues in the CDR3. Germline lookup yields CDR1 WNHNN and CDR2 SYGVQD (reference sequence). DNA for the CDR3: TGCGCCAGCAGTGAAGGGCGAGGTGACACAGATACGCAGTATTTT. It encodes CASSEGRGDTDTQYF.

This clonotype was found once. This chain connects TRBV7-9 to TRBJ2-2; D possibly corresponds to TRBD2 (5 bases). Per the germline V gene, CDR1 is SEHNR and CDR2 is FQNEAQ (reference sequence). V lost 1 base, J lost 0 bases, and 15 bases lay in between. CDR3 length: 18 amino acids. For the CDR3, the DNA is TGTGCCAGCAGCTTAGGTTTGCGATTGACTACGAACACCGGGGAGCTGTTTTTT. This sequence encodes CASSLGLRLTTNTGELFF.

The sample holds a few counts of this clonotype. The V and J genes are TRBV7-9 and TRBJ2-4; 7 nucleotides match TRBD2. In germline, CDR1 is SEHNR, CDR2 FQNEAQ (reference sequence). The CDR3 totals 13 residues. J lost 9 bases, V lost 2 bases, and 4 bases had no gene match. Written as DNA, the CDR3 is TGTGCCAGCAGCTTACGGGGGGAGGCCATTCAGTACTTC. It encodes CASSLRGEAIQYF.